Described below is a single T cell receptor beta chain sequence and its context. What this receptor recognizes is not known. No base quality information exists; no much larger clone differs at one position. One collaborating source in Seattle enrolled patients during active infection and followed them longitudinally through the course of disease. Each collaborating institution followed its own protocols to collect whole blood in K2EDTA tubes. Collaborator samples were shipped for TCRbeta analysis as frozen whole blood, isolated PBMCs, or DNA extracted from either sample type. TCRbeta CDR3 regions were amplified from genomic DNA by means of the immunoSEQ Assay, a bias-controlled multiplex PCR. As for the original processing: Nucleated cell counts per sample were estimated from amplification of reference gene primers within the assay. Sequence reads were collapsed and filtered to measure the absolute abundance of every unique TCRbeta CDR3 rearrangement. For each sample, productive Simpson clonality was calculated as the square root of Simpson's diversity index across productive rearrangements. TCRdb limited this immuneACCESS table to in-frame rearrangements with V and J called. A share of clones is missing; checked studies link under half to unresolved V genes, and the rest is unexplained. The DNA was the basis for D and trimming; V, J and clone size are from that table. The sample contains about 68,000 clones, roughly 90% of them found a single time. The ten largest clones represent 6.5% to 8% of the sample.

This record belongs to a study of blood T cell repertoires in COVID-19 (dated by TCRdb to between 2020 and 2021). Broadly, across the study: Collaborator samples came from the United States, Italy and Spain and covered acute and convalescent phases of COVID-19. Where available, HLA class I and class II types were taken from metadata supplied by the sample provider and were not determined by assay-based typing. Deeply sampled blood TCRbeta repertoires from subjects exposed to, actively infected with, or recovered from COVID-19 were included in the dataset. A freely available public database, intended as a resource for researchers studying the immune response to SARS-CoV-2, is where the repertoires were released. The samples were drawn from the first 160 participants of the ongoing ImmuneRACE study and from roughly 1,300 subjects provided by 6 global collaborators. The prospective study material was composed of cDNA or gDNA derived from T cells, B-cell-depleted T cells, or PBMCs. Sample metadata almost always included a de-identified subject ID, COVID-19 status, age in years and sex. General conclusions and limits of the study: Clinical and demographic metadata were provided uncurated, with the amount varying by source and participant.

The CDR3 runs 15 amino acids, cysteine and phenylalanine included. Only the CDR3 DNA is retained, 45 bases long and in frame from the first base. CDR1 MNHEY and CDR2 SVGAGI are derived from the germline V gene. Relative to germline, V is missing 6 bases and J is missing 8 bases, with 8 bases of the junction outside any gene match. The chain was built from TRBV6-5 and TRBJ1-4, with 11 central nucleotides matching TRBD1. This clonotype was obtained from a man aged 35-49 years with COVID-19, enrolled during active disease. The sample consisted of peripheral blood. CDR3 sequence: CASRSDGTGGEKLFF. The nucleotide sequence reads as follows: TGTGCCAGCAGATCCGACGGGACAGGGGGAGAAAAACTGTTTTTT.